The 10 T cell receptor beta chains given below trace back to one sample, sequenced in a study of blood T cell repertoires in COVID-19. Method: immunoSEQ multiplex PCR; TCRdb's copy keeps in-frame clones and lacks some. The data hold hundreds of thousands of clones, with 80% to 90% observed a single time. What was sequenced was peripheral blood. These receptor sequences come from a woman between 45 and 60 years old with COVID-19, enrolled during active disease.

This clone has only a few counts. The genes are TRBV2 and TRBJ1-3; a weak D match, TRBD1 (5 bases). V was clipped by 3 bases and J by 2 bases, with 5 bases between them. The V gene's germline CDR1 is SNHLY and CDR2 FYNNEI. CDR3 length: 13 amino acids. The CDR3 here is CASSEGPGNTIYF. The CDR3 nucleotides read TGTGCCAGCAGTGAGGGGCCTGGAAACACCATATATTTT.

The rearrangement uses TRBV2 and TRBJ2-5; 9 nucleotides match TRBD2. The CDR3 is made up of 14 amino acids. Germline values: CDR1 SNHLY, CDR2 FYNNEI. J was trimmed by 5 bases and V by 5 bases; bases with no gene match: 6. CDR3 amino acids: CASSYGLALETQYF. In DNA, the CDR3 is TGTGCCAGCAGTTACGGACTAGCGTTGGAGACCCAGTACTTC.

The chain recombines TRBV24-1 with TRBJ2-1, with 9 bases fitting TRBD1. This CDR3 is built from 18 residues. The germline V gene has CDR1 KGHDR and CDR2 SFDVKD. With V trimmed by 1 base and J by 3 bases, 9 bases remained unmatched. Here the CDR3 reads CATSDFTPGQGFYNEQFF. In DNA, the CDR3 is TGTGCCACCAGTGATTTTACTCCGGGACAGGGCTTCTACAATGAGCAGTTCTTC.

The V gene is TRBV2, the J gene TRBJ2-1; maybe TRBD1 (5 bases). This CDR3 contains 12 residues. V was clipped by 7 bases and J by 6 bases, with 10 bases between them. From germline, CDR1 is SNHLY and CDR2 FYNNEI. CDR3 DNA sequence: TGTGCCAGCAACGCAGGGTCCAATGAGCAGTTCTTC. Amino acid sequence: CASNAGSNEQFF.

V and J are TRBV19 and TRBJ2-7, with 10 bases matching TRBD2. J lost 2 bases, V lost 1 base, and 5 bases had no gene match. The CDR3 loop spans 16 amino acids. The germline CDR1 and CDR2 sequences are LNHDA and SQIVND (reference sequence). CDR3 sequence (DNA): TGTGCCAGTAGTATAGTTTATGGACTAGCGGCCTACGAGCAGTACTTC. This codes for CASSIVYGLAAYEQYF. Variable domain in full (rest from reference TRBV19 and TRBJ2-7): DGGITQSPKYLFRKEGQNVTLSCEQNLNHDAMYWYRQDPGQGLRLIYYSQIVNDFQKGDIAEGYSVSREKKESFPLTVTSAQKNPTAFYLCASSIVYGLAAYEQYFGPGTRLTVT.

The V call is TRBV2, the J call TRBJ2-1; unclear D gene. The CDR3 length is 13 residues. V was trimmed by 6 bases and J by 5 bases, leaving 11 bases between them. Germline V gene data show CDR1 as SNHLY and CDR2 as FYNNEI. The DNA for the CDR3 is TGTGCCAGCAGGCGAAGACTGAACAATGAGCAGTTCTTC. This translates into CASRRRLNNEQFF.

CDR3 in amino acids: CAWRGGSQGIVYEQYF. The CDR3, as DNA: TGTGCCTGGAGGGGGGGGAGCCAGGGTATTGTTTACGAGCAGTACTTC. The genes are TRBV30 and TRBJ2-7; 7 nucleotides align to TRBD2. Germline CDR1 reads GTSNPN; CDR2 reads SVGIG (reference sequence). The V and J ends lost 3 bases and 4 bases, in that order; junction bases with no gene match: 15. This CDR3 has 16 residues.

V usage is TRBV11-2 and J usage is TRBJ2-1; weak D call: TRBD2 (5 bases). Between the trimmed V and J ends, which lost 1 base and 1 base, there was a span of 11 bases. Germline CDR1 SGHAT, CDR2 FQNNGV. The CDR3 covers 16 residues. The DNA of the CDR3 is TGTGCCAGCAGCTTAGCGGCGGGCCGGTCCTACAATGAGCAGTTCTTC. Encoded protein: CASSLAAGRSYNEQFF.

The rearrangement uses TRBV5-4 and TRBJ1-1, with D unresolved. The germline V gene encodes CDR1 SGHNT and CDR2 YYREEE (reference sequence). Trimming removed 1 base at V and 0 bases at J, with 4 bases between. The CDR3 covers 13 residues. CDR3: CASSLQLNTEAFF. The CDR3 DNA reads TGTGCCAGCAGCTTGCAATTGAACACTGAAGCTTTCTTT.

This clone was detected only once. This chain links TRBV29-1 with TRBJ1-1, with 9 bases that match TRBD1. This CDR3 region has 13 residues. Germline CDR1 reads SQVTM; CDR2 reads ANQGSEA. Unmatched junction bases numbered 15, after V lost 7 bases and J lost 12 bases. The CDR3: CSESGQGIPLPFF. The CDR3 DNA reads as TGCAGCGAATCGGGACAGGGAATACCTCTTCCTTTCTTT.